This T cell receptor beta chain was documented in a study of T cell responses to AZD1222 COVID-19 vaccine. Study-level findings and limits: It was only after the peak T cell response that any repertoires were sampled.

Some clones are missing from TCRdb's copy, which holds only in-frame ones; the method was immunoSEQ multiplex PCR. The sample lists under 120,000 clones; 70% to 90% were seen once. For this clone: The antigen is not known.

V was clipped by 6 bases and J by 3 bases, with 15 bases between them. Germline V gene sequence: CDR1 SNHLY, CDR2 FYNNEI. The CDR3 consists of 14 residues. The sequence came from an adult who received the AZD1222 COVID-19 vaccine. The chain uses TRBV2 and TRBJ2-7; tentative D call: TRBD2 (6 bases). The sample consisted of peripheral blood, taken 28 days after the second AZD1222 dose. The CDR3 region has the DNA TGTGCCAGCAGAGCCGGGACTGGAGACTACGAGCAGTACTTC. Translation gives CASRAGTGDYEQYF.